A single sample is the source of the 20 T cell receptor beta chains below, sequenced in a study of a mutant IDH1 vaccine in newly diagnosed glioma (dated by TCRdb to 2020 to 2023). Reading the label with the study, this specimen's time point is: baseline, week 1 (first vaccination visit). The treatment or condition label on this specimen signifies: pre-vaccination baseline after standard-of-care therapy. The method was the immunoSEQ multiplex PCR assay. Not all clones reach the TCRdb copy of this immuneACCESS table, which keeps in-frame sequences only. Checked studies attribute under half of the gap to unresolved V genes and leave the rest unexplained. A total of about 59,000 clones appear in this sample, about 91% of them only once. Roughly 2.5% of the sample lies in the top ten. The sequencing here drew on PBMCs, taken from a glioma patient treated with radiotherapy, temozolomide or both. The receptors here all came from a man aged 50-60 years with glioma.

This clone came up once. The chain is built from TRBV7-9 and TRBJ2-7; D call uncertain. This CDR3 has 11 residues. Germline V gives CDR1 SEHNR, CDR2 FQNEAQ (reference sequence). V was cut by 5 bases and J by 4 bases, with 6 bases left in between. The CDR3 spells CASSEGYEQYF. The CDR3 region has the DNA TGTGCCAGCAGCGAAGGGTACGAGCAGTACTTC.

The J gene is TRBJ2-1, the V gene TRBV2; D gene unclear. This CDR3 has 13 amino acids. V was pared by 1 base and J by 2 bases, with 3 bases between. Germline lookup yields CDR1 SNHLY and CDR2 FYNNEI. The CDR3 loop is CASSEGAYNEQFF. Written as DNA, the CDR3 is TGTGCCAGCAGTGAAGGGGCCTACAATGAGCAGTTCTTC.

This chain joins TRBV7-9 and TRBJ1-4; D is ambiguous. Germline V gene data show CDR1 as SEHNR and CDR2 as FQNEAQ (reference sequence). The CDR3 length is 14 residues. V lost 1 base to trimming and J lost 7 bases, with 10 bases between them. The CDR3 DNA sequence: TGTGCCAGCAGCTTAGTGGATCGGAGTGAAAAACTGTTTTTT. Its translation is CASSLVDRSEKLFF.

The V call is TRBV5-7, the J call TRBJ2-2; 7 bases match TRBD2. TRBV5-7 is an open reading frame, and its role is uncertain. This CDR3 has 14 residues. The junction had 5 bases not matched to a gene; V was cut back by 7 bases and J by 2 bases. In nucleotides, the CDR3 is TGTGCCAGCCTAGGCGGGGGAAACACCGGGGAGCTGTTTTTT. Residues: CASLGGGNTGELFF.

This chain uses TRBV5-1 with TRBJ1-5; D might be TRBD1 (5 bases). V lost 0 bases, J lost 5 bases, and 12 bases lay in between. The CDR3 is 15 residues long. CDR1 SGHRS and CDR2 YFSETQ come from the germline V gene. The DNA of the CDR3 is TGCGCCAGCAGCTTGGGGACGATGGGGGATCAGCCCCAGCATTTT. Translating it yields CASSLGTMGDQPQHF. Supplemented by reference TRBV5-1 and TRBJ1-5, the full variable domain reads KAGVTQTPRYLIKTRGQQVTLSCSPISGHRSVSWYQQTPGQGLQFLFEYFSETQRNKGNFPGRFSGRQFSNSRSEMNVSTLELGDSALYLCASSLGTMGDQPQHFGDGTRLSIL.

The chain combines TRBV5-1 with TRBJ2-3; tentative D call: TRBD2 (5 bases). The length of the CDR3 is 16 residues. Per the germline V gene, CDR1 is SGHRS and CDR2 is YFSETQ. Trimming took off 4 bases at V and 3 bases at J, with 18 bases between the two ends. CDR3 residues: CASSVSSGSRTDTQYF. The CDR3, as DNA: TGCGCCAGCAGCGTGTCGAGCGGTTCCAGAACAGATACGCAGTATTTT.

The CDR3 coding sequence is TGTGCCAGCAGTTTCCTTGAGGGTTATCAGCCCCAGCATTTT. It codes for CASSFLEGYQPQHF. This chain links TRBV28 with TRBJ1-5, with no clear D. Between the trimmed V and J ends, which lost 3 bases and 5 bases, there was a span of 11 bases. Germline V CDR1 and CDR2: MDHEN, SYDVKM. The CDR3 runs 14 residues.

This chain joins TRBV4-3 and TRBJ2-1, with 11 nucleotides matching TRBD2. V lost 3 bases, J lost 5 bases, and 9 bases stayed unmatched. Germline loops: CDR1 LGHNA, CDR2 YSLEER. This CDR3 is 17 amino acids long. The CDR3 reads CASSQGPSGGTNNEQFF. The DNA of the CDR3 is TGCGCCAGCAGCCAGGGCCCTAGCGGGGGGACTAACAATGAGCAGTTCTTC.

This clone has a single count. This chain links TRBV4-2 with TRBJ2-2; D may be TRBD1 (6 bases). Trimming stripped 6 bases from V and 1 base from J, with 12 bases between. The CDR3 is 15 amino acids. Germline V gene lookup returns CDR1 LGHNA and CDR2 YNFKEQ. The CDR3 DNA reads as TGTGCCAGCAGTCGGGGCAGGGGGAACACCGGGGAGCTGTTTTTT. Its translation: CASSRGRGNTGELFF.

V and J are TRBV5-1 and TRBJ2-7, with D hard to call. The V gene lost 0 bases and the J gene lost 2 bases, with 12 bases spanning the gap. Germline CDR1 SGHRS, CDR2 YFSETQ. This CDR3 has 15 residues. CDR3 coding DNA: TGCGCCAGCAGCTTGGCCTCGGCGGCGGCCTACGAGCAGTACTTC. Protein product: CASSLASAAAYEQYF.

The chain links TRBV6-5 to TRBJ1-5; 8 bases map to TRBD1. Trimming cost V 7 bases and J 5 bases; bases outside gene matches: 4. The CDR3 is made up of 13 amino acids. Germline CDR1 MNHEY, CDR2 SVGAGI. This chain's CDR3 is CASTTGDHQPQHF. Written as DNA, the CDR3 is TGTGCCAGCACGACAGGGGATCATCAGCCCCAGCATTTT.

The J gene is TRBJ2-3, the V gene TRBV9; 8 bases match TRBD2. The J segment lost 4 bases and the V segment lost 0 bases, leaving 1 base of the junction unmatched. This CDR3 contains 14 residues. Germline V CDR1 and CDR2: SGDLS, YYNGEE. The CDR3 DNA reads as TGTGCCAGCAGCGTAGCGGGAGGGCCAGATACGCAGTATTTT. It yields the protein CASSVAGGPDTQYF.

This chain joins TRBV6-4 and TRBJ1-6; 10 positions agree with TRBD1. This CDR3 comprises 14 residues. The germline CDR1 and CDR2 sequences are MRHNA and SNTAGT. V trimming: 6 bases; J trimming: 10 bases; junction bases outside the gene matches: 6. The CDR3 DNA follows: TGTGCCAGCAGCGAGACAGGGGGCAGCTCACCCCTCCACTTT. Encoded protein: CASSETGGSSPLHF.

The rearrangement uses TRBV19 and TRBJ2-1, with 9 bases fitting TRBD2. V trimming: 5 bases; J trimming: 4 bases; junction bases outside the gene matches: 9. CDR3 length: 16 amino acids. Looked up from germline, CDR1 is LNHDA and CDR2 is SQIVND (reference sequence). CDR3 in amino acids: CASSLTSGPFYNEQFF. The CDR3 DNA is TGTGCCAGTAGTCTGACTAGCGGACCCTTTTACAATGAGCAGTTCTTC.

This clone has only one observation. This chain uses TRBV6-1 with TRBJ2-2; 11 nucleotides agree with TRBD2. This CDR3 spans 14 amino acids. Trimming took 6 bases from V and 3 from J; bases not matched to a gene: 0. Looked up from germline, CDR1 is MNHNS and CDR2 is SASEGT. This chain's CDR3 is CASRTSGDTGELFF. The CDR3 coding sequence is TGTGCCAGCAGGACTAGCGGGGACACCGGGGAGCTGTTTTTT.

V is TRBV30 and J is TRBJ2-2; 8 nucleotides align to TRBD1. Losses at the gene ends were 8 bases for V and 0 bases for J; bases not matched to a gene: 8. The CDR3 is 15 amino acids. CDR1 is GTSNPN and CDR2 is SVGIG in the germline V gene (reference sequence). CDR3 nucleotide sequence: TGTGCCAGATCCCCGGGACAGGCGAACACCGGGGAGCTGTTTTTT. It codes for CARSPGQANTGELFF.

The genes are TRBV9 and TRBJ2-5, with TRBD2 matching over 7 bases. The CDR3 loop spans 16 amino acids. Looked up from germline, CDR1 is SGDLS and CDR2 is YYNGEE. J was trimmed by 5 bases and V by 0 bases; bases with no gene match: 10. The DNA for the CDR3 is TGTGCCAGCAGCGTAGGGCCAGGGAGGGACGGGGAGACCCAGTACTTC. It is translated as CASSVGPGRDGETQYF.

This chain links TRBV4-1 with TRBJ2-1, with 9 bases aligning to TRBD2. The CDR3 extends over 17 amino acids. From germline, CDR1 is MGHRA and CDR2 YSYEKL. V lost 2 bases, J lost 5 bases, and 10 bases stayed unmatched. The CDR3 loop is CASSQPRLAGNNNEQFF. The DNA for the CDR3 is TGCGCCAGCAGCCAACCTCGGCTAGCGGGAAATAACAATGAGCAGTTCTTC.

The V and J genes are TRBV25-1 and TRBJ2-5; no definite D call. This CDR3 contains 13 residues. The germline CDR1 and CDR2 sequences are MGHDK and SYGVNS. Trimming left V 6 bases short and J 7 bases short, with 15 bases between. The DNA for the CDR3 is TGTGCCAGCAGAGATCCGCTCCCCGGGACCCAGTACTTC. Its translation: CASRDPLPGTQYF.

The J gene is TRBJ2-7, the V gene TRBV2; 7 bases are a match to TRBD2. J was trimmed by 3 bases and V by 4 bases; bases with no gene match: 6. CDR1 and CDR2 (germline): SNHLY, FYNNEI. There are 14 residues in the CDR3. CDR3 residues: CASSAGGKGYEQYF. The CDR3 DNA sequence: TGTGCCAGCAGTGCGGGGGGAAAGGGCTACGAGCAGTACTTC.